One and the same sample provided the 14 T cell receptor beta chains below, sequenced in a study of PD-L1 blockade in urothelial cancer. Repertoires were generated with immunoSEQ multiplex PCR, while TCRdb's copy carries only in-frame clones and drops some. Counted here are more than 80,000 clones, roughly 82% occurring once; the ten biggest clones make up over 7.5%. This specimen consisted of PBMCs, obtained around atezolizumab (anti-PD-L1) treatment. Source of these receptors: an older man with urothelial cancer.

The chain recombines TRBV5-1 with TRBJ2-7; 12 positions agree with TRBD2. The V and J ends lost 0 bases and 6 bases, in that order; junction bases with no gene match: 7. Germline V gene sequence: CDR1 SGHRS, CDR2 YFSETQ. CDR3 length: 16 amino acids. Here the CDR3 DNA reads TGCGCCAGCAGCTTGGCCGAGACTAGCGGGAGTGCCGAGCAGTACTTC. Its translation: CASSLAETSGSAEQYF.

This chain joins TRBV10-3 and TRBJ2-2; tentative D call: TRBD1 (5 bases). The CDR3 is 15 amino acids. The V end lost 2 bases, the J end lost 7 bases, and 14 bases lay between the germline ends. Germline V gene data show CDR1 as ENHRY and CDR2 as SYGVKD. The CDR3: CAISETSGMGGELFF. Here the CDR3 DNA reads TGTGCCATCAGTGAGACCTCAGGGATGGGCGGGGAGCTGTTTTTT.

This clone has a handful of counts. The CDR3 DNA follows: TGTGCCAGTAGTGAGGGACAGGGAAGGACCCAGTACTTC. It specifies CASSEGQGRTQYF. V and J are TRBV19 and TRBJ2-5, with 9 bases lining up with TRBD1. The V gene's germline CDR1 is LNHDA and CDR2 SQIVND (reference sequence). This CDR3 is 13 amino acids long. V was clipped by 5 bases and J by 7 bases; unmatched bases: 5.

The chain has TRBV7-9 and TRBJ1-1; the D gene is possibly TRBD1 (5 bases). The CDR3 runs to 15 residues. The V end lost 5 bases, the J end lost 5 bases, and 18 bases lay between the germline ends. The germline V gene has CDR1 SEHNR and CDR2 FQNEAQ (reference sequence). The CDR3 here is CASSPQGGVGTEAFF. The DNA for the CDR3 is TGTGCCAGCAGCCCCCAGGGCGGAGTGGGGACTGAAGCTTTCTTT.

V gene TRBV4-2 combines with J gene TRBJ1-2, with a tentative D call TRBD1 (5 bases). Trimming took 0 bases from V and 4 from J, leaving 6 bases between them. The CDR3 totals 13 residues. From germline, CDR1 is LGHNA and CDR2 YNFKEQ. The chain's CDR3 is CASSQEGVYGYTF. The CDR3 DNA reads TGTGCCAGCAGCCAAGAAGGGGTCTATGGCTACACCTTC.

The chain has TRBV7-9 and TRBJ2-5; 13 bases line up with TRBD2. V shed 5 bases and J 7 bases; nucleotides not matched to a gene: 10. This CDR3 is built from 16 residues. Germline lookup yields CDR1 SEHNR and CDR2 FQNEAQ (reference sequence). The CDR3 loop is CASSAGTSGTPRTQYF. DNA for the CDR3: TGTGCCAGCAGCGCGGGGACTAGCGGGACCCCACGGACCCAGTACTTC.

The chain uses TRBV19 and TRBJ1-5; no clear D gene. Germline CDR1 LNHDA, CDR2 SQIVND (reference sequence). Trimming pared 3 bases from V and 6 bases from J, leaving 9 bases between. The CDR3 has 13 residues. The CDR3 coding sequence is TGTGCCAGTAGTATGGGCAGGTTTCAGCCCCAGCATTTT. This codes for CASSMGRFQPQHF.

CDR3 DNA: TGCAGCGTTGGGACTAGCTCAGATACGCAGTATTTT. Translated, it gives CSVGTSSDTQYF. The V gene is TRBV29-1, the J gene TRBJ2-3; TRBD2 aligns across 8 bases. CDR3 length: 12 amino acids. Germline lookup yields CDR1 SQVTM and CDR2 ANQGSEA. V lost 4 bases and J lost 4; bases outside the gene matches: 1.

The rearrangement joins TRBV7-9 to TRBJ2-5; D not certain. The CDR3 is 14 residues long. Trimming took 2 bases from V and 5 from J, leaving 12 bases between them. CDR1 and CDR2 from the germline V gene are SEHNR and FQNEAQ (reference sequence). The CDR3 DNA sequence: TGTGCCAGCAGCTTAAGTGAGTCGCTGGAGACCCAGTACTTC. Translation: CASSLSESLETQYF.

This clone was seen a few times. The chain combines TRBV5-1 with TRBJ2-2, with D uncertain. The CDR3 consists of 15 residues. Between the trimmed V and J ends, which lost 2 bases and 2 bases, there was a span of 10 bases. Looked up from germline, CDR1 is SGHRS and CDR2 is YFSETQ. CDR3 in amino acids: CASSLSPDNTGELFF. The CDR3, as DNA: TGCGCCAGCAGCTTAAGCCCTGATAACACCGGGGAGCTGTTTTTT.

This rearrangement joins TRBV5-1 to TRBJ2-7; TRBD1 might be the D (6 bases). The V end lost 0 bases, the J end lost 1 base, and 8 bases lay between the germline ends. CDR3 length equals 14 residues. Per germline, CDR1 SGHRS and CDR2 YFSETQ. For the CDR3, the DNA is TGCGCCAGCAGCTTGGTTCAGGGGTCCTACGAGCAGTACTTC. It specifies CASSLVQGSYEQYF.

This chain links TRBV7-6 with TRBJ2-1; 9 nucleotides match TRBD1. Germline V lookup: CDR1 SGHVS, CDR2 FNYEAQ. CDR3 length: 15 residues. V trimming: 8 bases; J trimming: 5 bases; junction bases outside the gene matches: 10. CDR3: CASSPWGQGDNEQFF. The CDR3 nucleotides read TGTGCCAGCTCCCCCTGGGGACAGGGAGACAATGAGCAGTTCTTC.

V and J are TRBV5-1 and TRBJ1-1, with D possibly being TRBD1 (5 bases). Germline V CDR1 and CDR2: SGHRS, YFSETQ. V lost 4 bases and J lost 7, with 8 bases in between. The CDR3 totals 11 residues. Here the CDR3 reads CASSDSHEAFF. CDR3 coding DNA: TGCGCCAGCAGCGACAGTCATGAAGCTTTCTTT.

A single count supports this clone. The chain uses TRBV9 and TRBJ1-1; D remains ambiguous. Germline loops: CDR1 SGDLS, CDR2 YYNGEE. The CDR3 is 15 residues long. The V and J ends lost 0 bases and 4 bases respectively, with 13 bases between them. CDR3 protein: CASSVDGGHGTEAFF. The CDR3 DNA is TGTGCCAGCAGCGTAGATGGAGGTCATGGCACTGAAGCTTTCTTT.